The 17 T cell receptor beta chains given below trace back to one sample, sequenced in a study of blood T cell repertoires in COVID-19. This table comes from immunoSEQ multiplex PCR, and its TCRdb copy is limited to in-frame clones, with some not included. This sample has around 170,000 clones, with more than 85% found just once. Input material: peripheral blood. The receptors were gathered from a man in his sixties with COVID-19, enrolled during active disease.

The chain joins TRBV27 to TRBJ1-6, with D unresolved. The V end lost 1 base, the J end lost 7 bases, and 20 bases lay between the germline ends. The CDR3 runs to 18 residues. From germline, CDR1 is MNHEY and CDR2 SMNVEV (reference sequence). The CDR3 sequence: CASSLLSGSDGGNSPLHF. The CDR3 DNA is TGTGCCAGCAGTTTATTAAGTGGCTCCGACGGCGGGAATTCACCCCTCCACTTT.

This clone has a single count. The chain combines TRBV5-1 with TRBJ2-5, with a tentative D call TRBD2 (6 bases). Trimming stripped 4 bases from V and 2 bases from J, with 9 bases between. The CDR3 runs to 13 residues. The germline CDR1 and CDR2 sequences are SGHRS and YFSETQ. The CDR3 DNA reads TGCGCCAGCAGCACCGGGACTCAAGAGACCCAGTACTTC. Translating it yields CASSTGTQETQYF.

The gene calls are TRBV5-1 and TRBJ2-3, with 7 bases aligning to TRBD1. The CDR3 sequence is 14 residues long. Germline V gene data show CDR1 as SGHRS and CDR2 as YFSETQ. Germline trimming cut 2 bases from V and 1 base from J; bases unmatched to any gene: 1. CDR3 region: CASSLGTGTDTQYF. CDR3 DNA: TGCGCCAGCAGCTTAGGGACAGGCACAGATACGCAGTATTTT.

The chain links TRBV11-2 to TRBJ1-4; the D gene is possibly TRBD1 (5 bases). Trimming left V 3 bases short and J 7 bases short, with 12 bases between. The CDR3 runs to 14 residues. Germline assignment: CDR1 SGHAT and CDR2 FQNNGV. The CDR3 nucleotides are TGTGCCAGCAGCTTCCAGGGATCGCGTGAAAAACTGTTTTTT. Protein sequence: CASSFQGSREKLFF.

The chain uses TRBV7-9 and TRBJ1-1; 8 bases are a match to TRBD1. Per germline, CDR1 SEHNR and CDR2 FQNEAQ (reference sequence). V dropped 8 bases and J dropped 11; count of bases not matched to a gene: 16. This CDR3 has 14 residues. CDR3 protein: CASRETGAINTAFF. The CDR3 region has the DNA TGTGCCAGCCGGGAGACAGGGGCCATAAATACGGCTTTCTTT.

V gene TRBV19 combines with J gene TRBJ1-4, with D perhaps TRBD1 (5 bases). This CDR3 is 17 amino acids long. Germline lookup yields CDR1 LNHDA and CDR2 SQIVND (reference sequence). The V and J ends lost 5 bases and 7 bases respectively, with 23 bases between them. This chain's CDR3 is CASSPPSGDGGPEKLFF. CDR3 bases: TGTGCCAGTAGTCCTCCGTCGGGGGACGGGGGACCTGAAAAACTGTTTTTT.

V is TRBV10-3 and J is TRBJ1-2; tentatively, D is TRBD1 (6 bases). The CDR3 spans 13 residues. Germline V gene lookup returns CDR1 ENHRY and CDR2 SYGVKD. V lost 5 bases to trimming and J lost 6 bases, with 13 bases between them. The CDR3 region is CAISNTGTNGYTF. The CDR3 DNA reads as TGTGCCATCAGTAATACAGGGACCAATGGCTACACCTTC.

This chain uses TRBV15 with TRBJ1-4, with D possibly matching TRBD1 (5 bases). CDR3 length: 16 residues. CDR1 and CDR2 from the germline V gene are LNHNV and YYDKDF (reference sequence). Trimming stripped 2 bases from V and 5 bases from J, with 15 bases between. Here the CDR3 reads CATSRLTDPLNEKLFF. The CDR3 DNA is TGTGCCACCAGCAGACTGACAGACCCCCTAAATGAAAAACTGTTTTTT.

The chain couples TRBV5-4 to TRBJ2-6, with 7 bases that match TRBD1. The CDR3 extends over 17 amino acids. The ends lost 0 bases at V and 3 bases at J; junction bases unmatched: 6. The germline V gene has CDR1 SGHNT and CDR2 YYREEE (reference sequence). The CDR3 region is CASSLAGGVGGANVLTF. As DNA, the CDR3 is TGTGCCAGCAGCTTGGCAGGGGGAGTGGGTGGGGCCAACGTCCTGACTTTC.

The chain is built from TRBV27 and TRBJ1-5, with D tentatively TRBD1 (6 bases). V lost 5 bases and J 3 bases, leaving 11 bases between the germline ends. CDR1 is MNHEY and CDR2 is SMNVEV in the germline V gene (reference sequence). The CDR3 sequence is 14 residues long. CDR3 amino acids: CASSEGQPNQPQHF. The CDR3 DNA reads as TGTGCCAGCAGTGAAGGACAGCCCAATCAGCCCCAGCATTTT.

The V and J genes are TRBV19 and TRBJ1-1, with 7 bases lining up with TRBD1. The CDR3 spans 15 residues. The J segment lost 0 bases and the V segment lost 8 bases, leaving 9 bases of the junction unmatched. CDR1 and CDR2 from the germline V gene are LNHDA and SQIVND (reference sequence). DNA for the CDR3: TGTGCCAGTCTCACAGGGGCGGGTATGAACACTGAAGCTTTCTTT. Amino acid sequence: CASLTGAGMNTEAFF.

The gene calls are TRBV3-1 (or the pseudogene TRBV3-2) and TRBJ1-2; 7 bases match TRBD1. Germline lookup yields CDR1 LGHDT and CDR2 YNNKEL (reference sequence). This CDR3 contains 15 residues. J lost 6 bases, V lost 0 bases, and 7 bases had no gene match. The CDR3 loop reads CASSQEGTDLNGYTF. DNA of the CDR3: TGTGCCAGCAGCCAAGAGGGGACAGACCTGAATGGCTACACCTTC.

This clone came up a few times. The chain is built from TRBV5-1 and TRBJ2-3, with 8 bases identical to TRBD2. Trimming cost V 0 bases and J 5 bases; bases outside gene matches: 14. There are 18 residues in the CDR3. Germline values: CDR1 SGHRS, CDR2 YFSETQ. CDR3 loop: CASSLAGAGGGGQDTQYF. In DNA, the CDR3 is TGCGCCAGCAGCTTGGCCGGGGCCGGGGGGGGCGGTCAAGATACGCAGTATTTT.

V is TRBV29-1 and J is TRBJ1-2, with 9 bases matching TRBD1. Germline assignment: CDR1 SQVTM and CDR2 ANQGSEA. V gave up 6 bases and J gave up 4 bases; unmatched junction bases: 9. This CDR3 has 14 amino acids. CDR3: CSVMRDRDGYGYTF. CDR3 in DNA: TGCAGCGTCATGCGGGACAGGGACGGCTATGGCTACACCTTC.

V and J are TRBV6-5 and TRBJ1-1; tentatively, D is TRBD1 (5 bases). Germline V CDR1 and CDR2: MNHEY, SVGAGI. The CDR3 sequence is 14 residues long. The V end was cut by 4 bases, the J end by 8 bases, with 17 bases between. The CDR3 bases are TGTGCCAGCAGTTTCGATCAGGGTTCCCTAGAAGCTTTCTTT. This codes for CASSFDQGSLEAFF.

The chain uses TRBV27 and TRBJ2-1; unclear D gene. V shed 6 bases and J shed 8 bases, with 17 bases lying between them. In germline, CDR1 is MNHEY, CDR2 SMNVEV (reference sequence). CDR3 length equals 14 residues. The CDR3 coding sequence is TGTGCCAGCAGCGGAGTTATGGCCGTGTATGAGCAGTTCTTC. Translating it yields CASSGVMAVYEQFF.

This clone was seen a handful of times. The chain employs TRBV6-1 and TRBJ1-6; D is unclear. This CDR3 comprises 14 residues. Per the germline V gene, CDR1 is MNHNS and CDR2 is SASEGT. Trimming removed 2 bases from V and 4 bases from J, with 6 bases in between. The DNA for the CDR3 is TGTGCCAGCAGTGAAACGCGATATAATTCACCCCTCCACTTT. Protein sequence: CASSETRYNSPLHF.